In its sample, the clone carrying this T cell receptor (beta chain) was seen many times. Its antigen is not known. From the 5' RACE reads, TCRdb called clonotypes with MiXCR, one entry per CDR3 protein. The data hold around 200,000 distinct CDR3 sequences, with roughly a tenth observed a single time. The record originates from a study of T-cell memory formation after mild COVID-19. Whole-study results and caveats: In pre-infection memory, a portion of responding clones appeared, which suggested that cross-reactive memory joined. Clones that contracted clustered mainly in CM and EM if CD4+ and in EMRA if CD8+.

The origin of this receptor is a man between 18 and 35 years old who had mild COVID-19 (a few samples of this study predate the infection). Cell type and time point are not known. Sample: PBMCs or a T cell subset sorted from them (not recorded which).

In DNA form, the CDR3 reads TGTGCCAGCAGTCCGGTGCGGATCAATCAGCCCCAGCATTTT. Residues: CASSPVRINQPQHF. The chain employs TRBV7-2 and TRBJ1-5; D unclear. Deletions cut 6 bases from V and 3 bases from J, with 12 bases between. CDR1 is SGHTA and CDR2 is FQGNSA in the germline V gene. The CDR3 runs 14 residues.